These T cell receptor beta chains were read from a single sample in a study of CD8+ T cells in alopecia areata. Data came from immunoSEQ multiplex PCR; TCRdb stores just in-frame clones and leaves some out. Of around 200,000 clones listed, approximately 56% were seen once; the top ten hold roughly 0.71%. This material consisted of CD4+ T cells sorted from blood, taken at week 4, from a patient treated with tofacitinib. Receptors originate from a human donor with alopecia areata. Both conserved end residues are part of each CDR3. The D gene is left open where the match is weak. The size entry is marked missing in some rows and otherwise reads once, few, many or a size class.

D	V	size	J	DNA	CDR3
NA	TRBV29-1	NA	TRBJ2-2	TGCAGCGCTAAAAGCGGGCCGAACACCGGGGAGCTGTTTTTT	CSAKSGPNTGELFF
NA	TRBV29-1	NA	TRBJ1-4	TGCAGCGCCCGACAGACCACAACTAATGAAAAACTGTTTTTT	CSARQTTTNEKLFF
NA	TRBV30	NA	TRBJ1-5	TGTGCCTGGAGTTCCCCGAGGAAGCCCCAGCATTTT	CAWSSPRKPQHF
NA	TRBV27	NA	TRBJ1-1	TGTGCCAGCAGTCACGACGGACAGAACACTGAAGCTTTCTTT	CASSHDGQNTEAFF
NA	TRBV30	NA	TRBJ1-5	TGTGCCTGGAGCGGGGGGGTCAATCAGCCCCAGCATTTT	CAWSGGVNQPQHF
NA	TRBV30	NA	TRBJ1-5	TGTGCCTGGAGTAGAGAGGAACATCAGCCCCAGCATTTT	CAWSREEHQPQHF
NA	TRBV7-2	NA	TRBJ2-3	TGTGCCAGCAGCTTCCAGCCGACCCTAGCGGATACGCAGTATTTT	CASSFQPTLADTQYF
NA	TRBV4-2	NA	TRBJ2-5	TGTGCCAGCAGCCAAGACCCCCAGACCCAGTACTTC	CASSQDPQTQYF
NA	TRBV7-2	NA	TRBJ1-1	TGTGCCAGCAGCTTACTCAGGGCTGAAGCTTTCTTT	CASSLLRAEAFF
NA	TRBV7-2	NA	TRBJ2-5	TGTGCCAGCAGCTCCCGGGGAGGGGGAGTTGAGACCCAGTACTTC	CASSSRGGGVETQYF
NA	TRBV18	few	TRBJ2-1	TGTGCCAGCTCACCCGACCTATTAGCACACAATGAGCAGTTCTTC	CASSPDLLAHNEQFF
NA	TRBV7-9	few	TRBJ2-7	TGTGCCAGCAGCGACTACTACGAGCAGTACTTC	CASSDYYEQYF
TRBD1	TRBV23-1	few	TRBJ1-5	TGCGCCAGCAGTCAATCGGGGGACAGGGGCTCCAATCAGCCCCAGCATTTT	CASSQSGDRGSNQPQHF
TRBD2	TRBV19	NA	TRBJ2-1	TGTGCCAGCGGAACAGGTCTAGCGGTCTACAATGAGCAGTTCTTC	CASGTGLAVYNEQFF
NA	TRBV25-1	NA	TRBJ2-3	TGTGCCAGCAGACTAAGCGGGACACCAGATACGCAGTATTTT	CASRLSGTPDTQYF
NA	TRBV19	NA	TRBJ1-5	TGTGCCAGTGAACCCCCCGGTGGGTATCAGCCCCAGCATTTT	CASEPPGGYQPQHF
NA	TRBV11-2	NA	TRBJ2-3	TGTGCCAGCAGTTTCGACGGCAGTACGCAGTATTTT	CASSFDGSTQYF
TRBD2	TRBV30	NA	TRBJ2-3	TGTGCCTGGAGTGCTGGAGCTAGCGGGCCCTTGGGCACAGATACGCAGTATTTT	CAWSAGASGPLGTDTQYF
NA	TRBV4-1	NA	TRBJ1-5	TGCGCCAGCAGCCCGATAGGCAGTGGGTCAGGGACCCAGCATTTT	CASSPIGSGSGTQHF
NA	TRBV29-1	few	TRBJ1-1	TGCAGCGTTCAAAGAGGAGGGTACGCTGAAGCTTTCTTT	CSVQRGGYAEAFF
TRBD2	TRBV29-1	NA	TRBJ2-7	TGCAGCGTGTTGACTAGCTCAGCCTACGAGCAGTACTTC	CSVLTSSAYEQYF
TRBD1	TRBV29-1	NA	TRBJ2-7	TGCAGCGTTGCGGGACAGGGGACCGGGAGTGAGTACGAGCAGTACTTC	CSVAGQGTGSEYEQYF
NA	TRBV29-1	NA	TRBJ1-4	TGCAGCGCCGCGGTCCGACGGCAACTGTTTTTT	CSAAVRRQLFF
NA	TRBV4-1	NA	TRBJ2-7	TGCGCCAGCAGCCAAGGGAGAGCACAGAGGCAGTACTTC	CASSQGRAQRQYF
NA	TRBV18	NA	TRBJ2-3	TGTGCCAGCTCACCACGGTCACAGGGAGTCACAGATACGCAGTATTTT	CASSPRSQGVTDTQYF
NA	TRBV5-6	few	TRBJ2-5	TGTGCCAGCAGCTTGATGGAGACCCAGTACTTC	CASSLMETQYF
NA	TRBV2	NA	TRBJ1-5	TGTGCCAGCGCTACAGAGTACAATCAGCCCCAGCATTTT	CASATEYNQPQHF
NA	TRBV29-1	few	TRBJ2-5	TGCAGCGTTGGACAGCCAGAGACCCAGTACTTC	CSVGQPETQYF
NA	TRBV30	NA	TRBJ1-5	TGTGCCTGGAGCGCCGGGACGGCCTTTAATCAGCCCCAGCATTTT	CAWSAGTAFNQPQHF
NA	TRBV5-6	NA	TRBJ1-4	TGTGCCAGCAGCTTGGGCCAGCATAATGAAAAACTGTTTTTT	CASSLGQHNEKLFF
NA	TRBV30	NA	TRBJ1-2	TGTGCCTGGAGCACGAGTCCCAACTATGGCTACACCTTC	CAWSTSPNYGYTF
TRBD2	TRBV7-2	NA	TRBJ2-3	TGTGCCAGCACCGGGAGGGGGGATACGCAGTATTTT	CASTGRGDTQYF
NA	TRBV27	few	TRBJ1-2	TGTGCCAGCACCCTGGGGGCAGGACTTAACTATGGCTACACCTTC	CASTLGAGLNYGYTF
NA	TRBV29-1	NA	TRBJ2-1	TGCAGCGTTGAAGCCCCTATGGGGAAGCAGTTCTTC	CSVEAPMGKQFF
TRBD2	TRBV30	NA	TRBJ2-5	TGTGCCTGGAGGGGGCTAGCGGGCGACGGTGTGTCCCAGTACTTC	CAWRGLAGDGVSQYF